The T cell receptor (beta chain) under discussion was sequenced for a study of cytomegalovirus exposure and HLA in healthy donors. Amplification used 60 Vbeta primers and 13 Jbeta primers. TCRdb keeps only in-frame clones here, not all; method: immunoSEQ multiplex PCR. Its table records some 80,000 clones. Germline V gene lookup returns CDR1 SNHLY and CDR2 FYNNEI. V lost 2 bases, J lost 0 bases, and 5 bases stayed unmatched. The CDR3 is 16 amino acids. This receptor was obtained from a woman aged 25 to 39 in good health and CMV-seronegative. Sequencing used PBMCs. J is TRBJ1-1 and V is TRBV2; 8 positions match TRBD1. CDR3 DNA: TGTGCCAGCAGTGAACCCGGACAGGGAGTGAACACTGAAGCTTTCTTT. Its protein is CASSEPGQGVNTEAFF.